A selection of T cell receptor beta chains follows, all from one sample in a study of cytomegalovirus exposure and HLA in healthy donors. TCRdb keeps only in-frame clones here, not all; method: immunoSEQ multiplex PCR. The table has over 100,000 clones, around 73% seen once; the top ten hold approximately 8.4%. Sequenced material: PBMCs. These receptors originate from a man aged 35-49 years in good health and CMV-seronegative. CDR3s include the opening cysteine and the closing phenylalanine or tryptophan. A D gene is named only where the DNA matches it firmly. Not all rows give a size; the values are once, few, many and, for expanded clones, a class.

V	D	size	J	length	CDR3	DNA
TRBV7-9	TRBD1	few	TRBJ1-5	17	CASSLVSGGTGNQPQHF	TGTGCCAGCAGCTTAGTTTCGGGCGGGACAGGCAATCAGCCCCAGCATTTT
TRBV11-3	TRBD1	NA	TRBJ2-7	17	CASSVRRDRVYPYEQYF	TGTGCCAGCAGCGTGCGCCGGGACAGGGTTTATCCCTACGAGCAGTACTTC
TRBV5-1	TRBD2	few	TRBJ2-7	15	CASSPGLAGTYEQYF	TGCGCCAGCAGCCCTGGACTAGCGGGGACCTACGAGCAGTACTTC
TRBV18	NA	NA	TRBJ2-7	16	CASSPLAGPSSYEQYF	TGTGCCAGCTCACCACTGGCAGGGCCGAGCTCCTACGAGCAGTACTTC
TRBV7-2	NA	once	TRBJ2-6	15	CASTFSGGAANVLTF	TGTGCCAGCACCTTCAGCGGTGGTGCAGCCAACGTCCTGACTTTC
TRBV5-4	NA	NA	TRBJ2-1	13	CASSTSDGNEQFF	TGTGCCAGCAGCACATCCGATGGCAACGAGCAGTTCTTC
TRBV25-1	NA	NA	TRBJ1-2	12	CASSEIGDGYTF	TGTGCCAGCAGCGAAATAGGGGATGGCTACACCTTC
TRBV5-1	TRBD2	many	TRBJ2-4	15	CASSFERGEMDIQYF	TGCGCCAGCAGCTTTGAGCGGGGGGAAATGGACATTCAGTACTTC
TRBV6-5	NA	NA	TRBJ2-4	15	CASSLHTVAKNIQYF	TGTGCCAGCAGTCTACATACAGTAGCCAAAAACATTCAGTACTTC
TRBV7-2	TRBD2	NA	TRBJ2-5	16	CASSPARLAGDETQYF	TGTGCCAGCAGCCCCGCTCGGCTAGCGGGGGATGAGACCCAGTACTTC
TRBV7-9	NA	NA	TRBJ2-7	14	CASSLSGIPYEQYF	TGTGCCAGCAGCTTATCGGGGATCCCCTACGAGCAGTACTTC
TRBV5-4	NA	NA	TRBJ2-2	14	CASSLPQDTGELFF	TGTGCCAGCAGCCTCCCGCAGGACACCGGGGAGCTGTTTTTT
TRBV5-4	TRBD2	NA	TRBJ2-7	16	CASRGLAGGSPYEQYF	TGTGCCAGCAGGGGACTAGCGGGGGGGAGTCCCTACGAGCAGTACTTC
TRBV10-2	NA	NA	TRBJ2-7	11	CASSKRDEQYF	TGCGCCAGCAGTAAGCGGGACGAGCAGTACTTC
TRBV10-3	NA	NA	TRBJ2-1	14	CAISGTGNYNEQFF	TGTGCCATCAGTGGCACAGGGAACTACAATGAGCAGTTCTTC